This T cell receptor (beta chain) was recovered during a study of blood T cell repertoires in COVID-19. About the research overall: Both acute and convalescent COVID-19 samples were obtained from the United States, Italy and Spain. T cells, B-cell-depleted T cells, or PBMCs supplied cDNA or gDNA.

In the original workflow: Estimated nucleated cell counts came from reference gene primer amplification. The protocol was immunoSEQ multiplex PCR, while the TCRdb copy is restricted to in-frame clones and leaves out a portion. Clonal size and the V and J genes are those of that table, whereas D and trimming came from the DNA. The sample yields under 150,000 clones, more than 70% seen once. The CDR3 has 16 residues. Trimming pared 3 bases from V and 1 base from J, leaving 11 bases between. The germline V gene has CDR1 SGDLS and CDR2 YYNGEE. Material: peripheral blood. The receptor comes from a man between 70 and 80 years old with acute or convalescent COVID-19. This chain connects TRBV9 to TRBJ1-6; D may be TRBD1 (6 bases). The DNA of the CDR3 is TGTGCCAGCAGCGCTTACAGGGATTCCTATAATTCACCCCTCCACTTT. It translates to CASSAYRDSYNSPLHF.